The 24 T cell receptor beta chains below were found in one sample sequenced in a study of siplizumab effects on memory and regulatory T cells. Only in-frame clones appear in the TCRdb table, and some are missing; sequencing was by immunoSEQ multiplex PCR. Here the sample spans about 50,000 clones, over 85% being singletons. What was sequenced was CD8+ T cells sorted from blood. The receptors come from a human donor in good health.

V gene TRBV5-6 combines with J gene TRBJ1-2; 7 bases map to TRBD1. The CDR3 loop spans 14 amino acids. Losses at the gene ends were 5 bases for V and 8 bases for J; bases not matched to a gene: 12. The germline V gene has CDR1 SGHDT and CDR2 YYEEEE. The CDR3, as DNA: TGTGCCAGCAGGAACTCATCACAGGGGATCGGCTACACCTTC. Amino acids: CASRNSSQGIGYTF.

The V call is TRBV6-1, the J call TRBJ1-5; 7 bases map to TRBD1. The J segment lost 4 bases and the V segment lost 4 bases, leaving 4 bases of the junction unmatched. This CDR3 has 14 residues. The germline CDR1 and CDR2 sequences are MNHNS and SASEGT. DNA for the CDR3: TGTGCCAGCAGTGGAGGACAGGATAATCAGCCCCAGCATTTT. Its protein is CASSGGQDNQPQHF.

This clone was observed once. The chain employs TRBV6-5 and TRBJ1-1; D remains ambiguous. Per germline, CDR1 MNHEY and CDR2 SVGAGI. V lost 3 bases and J lost 3, with 11 bases in between. There are 14 residues in the CDR3. The CDR3 region has the DNA TGTGCCAGCAGTTATGGCGGGAGGCACACTGAAGCTTTCTTT. This translates into CASSYGGRHTEAFF.

The J gene is TRBJ2-5, the V gene TRBV28; 14 bases map to TRBD2. Germline CDR1 reads MDHEN; CDR2 reads SYDVKM. V shed 5 bases and J 2 bases; nucleotides not matched to a gene: 10. CDR3 length equals 18 residues. The CDR3 sequence is CASSPLPGLAGEQETQYF. For the CDR3, the DNA is TGTGCCAGCAGTCCTCTCCCGGGACTAGCGGGGGAACAAGAGACCCAGTACTTC.

This chain joins TRBV11-2 and TRBJ2-5; perhaps TRBD2 as D (5 bases). V was clipped by 4 bases and J by 2 bases, with 17 bases between them. CDR1 is SGHAT and CDR2 is FQNNGV in the germline V gene. This CDR3 has 16 amino acids. CDR3 amino acids: CASSSPPGKGQETQYF. As DNA, the CDR3 is TGTGCCAGCAGCTCCCCCCCGGGGAAGGGACAAGAGACCCAGTACTTC.

The chain is built from TRBV4-1 and TRBJ1-2, with TRBD1 matching over 8 bases. The CDR3 is 18 amino acids. Germline lookup yields CDR1 MGHRA and CDR2 YSYEKL. Losses at the gene ends were 3 bases for V and 0 bases for J; bases not matched to a gene: 12. The CDR3 region is CASSQRQGLRNPNYGYTF. CDR3 in DNA: TGCGCCAGCAGCCAGAGACAGGGGTTGCGGAACCCTAACTATGGCTACACCTTC.

This chain joins TRBV5-6 and TRBJ2-1; possible D gene TRBD2, 6 bases. The CDR3 covers 12 residues. The ends were cut back, 4 bases at V and 10 bases at J, with 12 bases in the middle. Germline CDR1 reads SGHDT; CDR2 reads YYEEEE. The CDR3 region is CASSQTSSEQFF. Written as DNA, the CDR3 is TGTGCCAGCAGCCAAACTAGCTCGGAGCAGTTCTTC.

The rearrangement uses TRBV15 and TRBJ2-7; TRBD2 aligns across 7 bases. V was clipped by 2 bases and J by 7 bases; unmatched bases: 8. This CDR3 has 14 amino acids. The V gene's germline CDR1 is LNHNV and CDR2 YYDKDF (reference sequence). The CDR3: CATSRRRQGGEQYF. The CDR3 nucleotides are TGTGCCACCAGCAGAAGGAGGCAGGGAGGGGAGCAGTACTTC.

J is TRBJ2-7 and V is TRBV9; D may be TRBD1 (7 bases). Germline V gives CDR1 SGDLS, CDR2 YYNGEE. V lost 4 bases, J lost 6 bases, and 17 bases lay in between. The CDR3 covers 14 residues. The CDR3 coding sequence is TGTGCCAGCAGCCCAGGAGGGACAGCCTCCGAGCAGTACTTC. Protein: CASSPGGTASEQYF.

This rearrangement joins TRBV5-5 to TRBJ1-1; 7 nucleotides align to TRBD1. The ends lost 4 bases at V and 2 bases at J; junction bases unmatched: 14. Germline CDR1 reads SGHKS; CDR2 reads YYEKEE (reference sequence). CDR3 size: 17 residues. CDR3 in DNA: TGTGCCAGCAGCCCGTCCCCCCAGACAGGGCTAAACACTGAAGCTTTCTTT. Amino acids: CASSPSPQTGLNTEAFF.

The chain combines TRBV4-1 with TRBJ2-7; TRBD2 aligns across 7 bases. This CDR3 comprises 16 residues. Germline assignment: CDR1 MGHRA and CDR2 YSYEKL. The ends lost 0 bases at V and 6 bases at J; junction bases unmatched: 11. The CDR3 reads CASSQEPGLSSGEQYF. The CDR3, as DNA: TGCGCCAGCAGCCAAGAACCGGGACTATCTTCGGGCGAGCAGTACTTC.

This chain connects TRBV2 to TRBJ1-5; D unresolved. Germline assignment: CDR1 SNHLY and CDR2 FYNNEI. Trimming removed 1 base from V and 5 bases from J, with 3 bases in between. The CDR3 contains 12 residues. The DNA of the CDR3 is TGTGCCAGCAGTGAAGACCATCAGCCCCAGCATTTT. This sequence encodes CASSEDHQPQHF.

The chain employs TRBV19 and TRBJ2-7; D gene unclear. The germline V gene has CDR1 LNHDA and CDR2 SQIVND (reference sequence). The V end lost 5 bases, the J end lost 2 bases, and 10 bases lay between the germline ends. This CDR3 is 13 amino acids long. CDR3 DNA: TGTGCCAGTAGTCCACACGATACCTACGAGCAGTACTTC. This translates into CASSPHDTYEQYF. The entire variable domain, with the rest obtained from reference TRBV19 and TRBJ2-7, is as follows: DGGITQSPKYLFRKEGQNVTLSCEQNLNHDAMYWYRQDPGQGLRLIYYSQIVNDFQKGDIAEGYSVSREKKESFPLTVTSAQKNPTAFYLCASSPHDTYEQYFGPGTRLTVT.

This clone was found once. This rearrangement joins TRBV27 to TRBJ1-5; D possibly corresponds to TRBD1 (6 bases). The CDR3 extends over 15 amino acids. V was clipped by 3 bases and J by 0 bases, with 9 bases between them. CDR1 and CDR2 from the germline V gene are MNHEY and SMNVEV (reference sequence). The CDR3: CASSLDSYSNQPQHF. The CDR3 nucleotides read TGTGCCAGCAGTTTGGACAGCTATAGCAATCAGCCCCAGCATTTT.

The genes are TRBV7-3 and TRBJ2-3; tentative D call: TRBD2 (5 bases). V was trimmed by 4 bases and J by 4 bases, leaving 9 bases between them. This CDR3 is built from 13 residues. Germline V gene sequence: CDR1 SGHTA, CDR2 FQGTGA. The CDR3 loop reads CASSSKLADTQYF. The CDR3, as DNA: TGTGCCAGCAGCTCCAAACTAGCAGATACGCAGTATTTT.

The chain joins TRBV9 to TRBJ1-2, with 8 bases identical to TRBD1. This CDR3 comprises 13 residues. With V trimmed by 5 bases and J by 4 bases, 4 bases remained unmatched. The germline V gene encodes CDR1 SGDLS and CDR2 YYNGEE. The CDR3 DNA is TGTGCCAGCAGAGCTGGACAGGGCTATGGCTACACCTTC. Residues: CASRAGQGYGYTF.

The V call is TRBV5-1, the J call TRBJ2-1; 9 nucleotides match TRBD2. This CDR3 contains 15 residues. The V segment lost 0 bases and the J segment 7 bases; nucleotides outside the gene matches: 5. Germline V gene data show CDR1 as SGHRS and CDR2 as YFSETQ. CDR3 nucleotides: TGCGCCAGCAGCTTGGGGTTAGCGGGAGCGAATGAGCAGTTCTTC. Translation: CASSLGLAGANEQFF.

This chain uses TRBV30 with TRBJ1-1; perhaps TRBD1 as D (5 bases). Germline CDR1 is GTSNPN and CDR2 is SVGIG (reference sequence). V shed 2 bases and J shed 1 base, with 23 bases lying between them. CDR3 size: 18 residues. DNA of the CDR3: TGTGCCTGGAGTCCAACGGGACCCGAAACCGGCCGGAACACTGAAGCTTTCTTT. Protein product: CAWSPTGPETGRNTEAFF.

The chain uses TRBV15 and TRBJ2-7; D may be TRBD2 (6 bases). V was shortened by 0 bases and J by 9 bases, with 9 bases between the two germline ends. The CDR3 is 12 residues long. The germline gives CDR1 LNHNV, CDR2 YYDKDF (reference sequence). In DNA form, the CDR3 reads TGTGCCACCAGCAGAGACTCGGGAGCGCAGTACTTC. Translating it yields CATSRDSGAQYF.

The chain uses TRBV27 and TRBJ2-1; D is undetermined. The CDR3 loop spans 10 amino acids. CDR1 is MNHEY, CDR2 SMNVEV, per germline (reference sequence). Trimming took off 6 bases at V and 7 bases at J, with 4 bases between the two ends. The CDR3 DNA reads as TGTGCCAGCAGAGGGAATGAGCAGTTCTTC. Amino acids: CASRGNEQFF.

J is TRBJ2-2 and V is TRBV27, with D tentatively TRBD2 (5 bases). CDR1 is MNHEY, CDR2 SMNVEV, per germline (reference sequence). CDR3 length: 15 residues. V shed 3 bases and J shed 0 bases, with 8 bases lying between them. The CDR3 bases are TGTGCCAGCAGTTTGCTCGGGGCGAACACCGGGGAGCTGTTTTTT. It codes for CASSLLGANTGELFF.

The chain has TRBV29-1 and TRBJ1-1; no definite D call. Per germline, CDR1 SQVTM and CDR2 ANQGSEA. Deletions cut 0 bases from V and 6 bases from J, with 8 bases between. The CDR3 is 12 amino acids. CDR3 in amino acids: CSVEDLWAEAFF. DNA of the CDR3: TGCAGCGTTGAAGACTTGTGGGCTGAAGCTTTCTTT.

The sample holds one count of this clone. The chain couples TRBV5-6 to TRBJ2-7, with a weak D call TRBD2 (6 bases). Germline loops: CDR1 SGHDT, CDR2 YYEEEE. With 7 bases removed from V and 0 bases from J, the gap between germline ends came to 8 bases. This CDR3 is built from 12 residues. The CDR3 region is CASGGSSYEQYF. CDR3 bases: TGTGCCAGCGGGGGGAGCTCCTACGAGCAGTACTTC.

The V and J genes are TRBV7-2 and TRBJ2-7; either TRBD1 or TRBD2 may fit D (5 bases each). The V end was cut by 1 base, the J end by 7 bases, with 23 bases between. The CDR3 has 17 amino acids. Germline V gene data show CDR1 as SGHTA and CDR2 as FQGNSA. This CDR3 reads CASSLVVGPPSTREQYF. The CDR3 nucleotides are TGTGCCAGCAGCTTAGTTGTGGGACCCCCCAGCACGCGGGAGCAGTACTTC.